One and the same sample provided the 23 T cell receptor beta chains below, sequenced in a study of blood T cells in healthy people across ages. It was with a sample-barcoded 5' primer and a J-beta primer mix that a second PCR of roughly 7 to 12 cycles was run. TCRdb ran MiXCR on the 5' RACE reads and lists one entry per CDR3 protein. The sample records 1 million or so distinct CDR3 sequences, under 55% being singletons. Input material: blood. The source is a woman aged 55 to 70 in good health.

The count of this clonotype is one. V usage is TRBV27 and J usage is TRBJ2-2; TRBD1 matches at 7 bases. V lost 7 bases to trimming and J lost 7 bases; unmatched junction nucleotides: 9. The CDR3 consists of 14 residues. Per germline, CDR1 MNHEY and CDR2 SMNVEV (reference sequence). Here the CDR3 reads CASKQQGLSGELFF. The DNA of the CDR3 is TGTGCCAGCAAACAACAGGGGTTGAGCGGGGAGCTGTTTTTT.

The J gene is TRBJ2-3, the V gene TRBV27, with D perhaps assigned TRBD1 or TRBD2 (7 bases each). Between the trimmed V and J ends, which lost 5 bases and 7 bases, there was a span of 25 bases. There are 17 residues in the CDR3. Germline V gene sequence: CDR1 MNHEY, CDR2 SMNVEV (reference sequence). This CDR3 reads CASSGRRGGGSSNTQYF. In nucleotides, the CDR3 is TGTGCCAGCAGTGGCCGTCGGGGAGGGGGCAGCAGTAATACGCAGTATTTT.

This rearrangement joins TRBV5-1 to TRBJ2-7, with a possible D match to TRBD2 (5 bases). V lost 7 bases and J lost 2, with 10 bases in between. Germline CDR1 is SGHRS and CDR2 is YFSETQ. This CDR3 region has 12 residues. The CDR3 is CASGRVPYEQYF. The DNA of the CDR3 is TGCGCCAGCGGGCGGGTGCCCTACGAGCAGTACTTC.

V usage is TRBV5-6 and J usage is TRBJ2-3, with D possibly being TRBD2 (6 bases). This CDR3 is 14 amino acids long. Trimming left V 4 bases short and J 9 bases short, with 18 bases between. CDR1 and CDR2 from the germline V gene are SGHDT and YYEEEE. The CDR3 DNA reads as TGTGCCAGCAGCCTCCCACCGGGGGTTTCGACGCAGTATTTT. This codes for CASSLPPGVSTQYF.

This clonotype was seen a handful of times. V and J are TRBV4-2 and TRBJ2-3; either TRBD1 or TRBD2 may fit D (5 bases each). Per germline, CDR1 LGHNA and CDR2 YNFKEQ. The CDR3 consists of 19 residues. Between the trimmed V and J ends, which lost 3 bases and 0 bases, there was a span of 22 bases. In nucleotides, the CDR3 is TGTGCCAGCAGCCACGAGGGAGTCGGGGCGGCCACTAGCACAGATACGCAGTATTTT. It translates to CASSHEGVGAATSTDTQYF.

This clonotype was counted between two and nine times. V usage is TRBV20-1 and J usage is TRBJ2-1; 13 bases fit TRBD2. V dropped 3 bases and J dropped 7; count of bases not matched to a gene: 9. The CDR3 is made up of 16 amino acids. The germline gives CDR1 DFQATT, CDR2 SNEGSKA (reference sequence). CDR3 nucleotide sequence: TGCAGTGCTAGGGGACTAGCGGGATTGACGTATAATGAGCAGTTCTTC. It codes for CSARGLAGLTYNEQFF.

CDR3 amino acids: CASRLGGMNTEAFF. As DNA, the CDR3 is TGTGCCAGTCGATTAGGAGGGATGAACACTGAAGCTTTCTTT. This chain links TRBV12-3 or TRBV12-4 with TRBJ1-1; unclear D gene. The V gene lost 9 bases and the J gene lost 0 bases, with 14 bases spanning the gap. There are 14 residues in the CDR3.

Note on this clonotype: A much larger clone lies a single base off, so this may be a read error. The V gene is TRBV20-1, the J gene TRBJ2-3; D might be TRBD1 (7 bases). The V and J ends lost 0 bases and 4 bases respectively, with 14 bases between them. CDR1 DFQATT and CDR2 SNEGSKA come from the germline V gene (reference sequence). This CDR3 region has 15 residues. The CDR3 DNA follows: TGCAGTGCTAGAGATGCGGGGACAGCATCAGATACGCAGTATTTT. It encodes CSARDAGTASDTQYF.

Comment on this clonotype: This clone may be a read error of a much larger clone one base away. J is TRBJ2-5 and V is TRBV29-1, with no clear D. The V and J ends lost 3 bases and 5 bases respectively, with 1 base between them. CDR1 SQVTM and CDR2 ANQGSEA come from the germline V gene. The CDR3 is made up of 9 amino acids. CDR3 protein: CSVEETQYF. The DNA for the CDR3 is TGCAGCGTTGAGGAGACCCAGTACTTC.

To note about this clonotype: One junction end disagrees with the germline gene, perhaps due to a read error. The DNA for the CDR3 is TGCGCCAGCAGCCAAGATTTACAGGGAGACAATGGGCAGTTCTTC. It specifies CASSQDLQGDNGQFF. The chain employs TRBV4-1 and TRBJ2-1; D might be TRBD1 (6 bases). There are 15 residues in the CDR3. Germline V lookup: CDR1 MGHRA, CDR2 YSYEKL.

A note on this clonotype: Likely a read error: the CDR3 ends without its conserved phenylalanine or tryptophan. CDR3: CASSFGQGADEQYI. CDR3 DNA sequence: TGCGCCAGCAGCTTTGGACAGGGGGCTGACGAGCAGTACATC. V is TRBV5-1 and J is TRBJ2-5; 11 bases align to TRBD1. TRBJ2-7 matches the DNA end more closely, so the J call is doubtful. This CDR3 region has 14 residues. CDR1 is SGHRS, CDR2 YFSETQ, per germline.

This chain links TRBV27 with TRBJ2-1, with unresolved D. V was cut by 4 bases and J by 8 bases, with 18 bases left in between. This CDR3 has 15 amino acids. From germline, CDR1 is MNHEY and CDR2 SMNVEV (reference sequence). The CDR3: CASSSPTDKRYEQFF. CDR3 in DNA: TGTGCCAGCAGTTCTCCCACAGACAAACGGTATGAGCAGTTCTTC.

V gene TRBV12-3 or TRBV12-4 combines with J gene TRBJ1-2; TRBD1 is a possible D gene (6 bases). The CDR3 has 18 amino acids. V lost 4 bases, J lost 0 bases, and 21 bases lay in between. The CDR3 nucleotides read TGTGCCAGCAGTTCCGTGCGCGGGGGCGCGGCAGCTAACTATGGCTACACCTTC. Translating gives CASSSVRGGAAANYGYTF.

The chain uses TRBV5-1 and TRBJ2-5; 12 bases line up with TRBD2. The J call is in doubt because the DNA end fits TRBJ2-7 better. From germline, CDR1 is SGHRS and CDR2 YFSETQ. This CDR3 comprises 14 residues. CDR3: CASGPGTSGYEQYF. CDR3 in DNA: TGCGCCAGCGGCCCAGGGACTAGCGGGTACGAGCAGTACTTC.

This clonotype showed up just a few times. The rearrangement uses TRBV12-5 and TRBJ2-1; 9 bases are a match to TRBD2. CDR3 length: 16 amino acids. V lost 3 bases, J lost 3 bases, and 6 bases stayed unmatched. Germline V gives CDR1 LGHNT, CDR2 FRNRAP. The CDR3 spells CASGLPGTSFYNEQFF. As DNA, the CDR3 is TGTGCTAGTGGTTTACCTGGGACTAGCTTCTACAATGAGCAGTTCTTC.

The chain is built from TRBV5-1 and TRBJ2-5, with D maybe TRBD1 (5 bases). V gave up 4 bases and J gave up 7 bases, with 17 bases separating them. The CDR3 length is 14 residues. Germline V lookup: CDR1 SGHRS, CDR2 YFSETQ. This CDR3 reads CASSPTRGIGTQYF. For the CDR3, the DNA is TGCGCCAGCAGCCCCACAAGGGGAATCGGGACCCAGTACTTC. The full variable domain, its missing parts supplied by reference TRBV5-1 and TRBJ2-5, is KAGVTQTPRYLIKTRGQQVTLSCSPISGHRSVSWYQQTPGQGLQFLFEYFSETQRNKGNFPGRFSGRQFSNSRSEMNVSTLELGDSALYLCASSPTRGIGTQYFGPGTRLLVL.

In this sample, this clonotype turned up many times. The chain links TRBV10-3 to TRBJ2-4; a weak D match, TRBD1 (6 bases). Germline lookup yields CDR1 ENHRY and CDR2 SYGVKD. V was shortened by 6 bases and J by 0 bases, with 18 bases between the two germline ends. The CDR3 runs to 17 residues. CDR3 sequence: CAISPGTTKLAKNIQYF. CDR3 DNA: TGTGCCATCAGCCCCGGGACAACGAAACTAGCCAAAAACATTCAGTACTTC.

This clonotype occurred a few times. V is TRBV20-1 and J is TRBJ2-1; TRBD2 matches 7 bases. Unmatched junction bases numbered 12, after V lost 5 bases and J lost 2 bases. The CDR3 length is 16 residues. The germline V gene encodes CDR1 DFQATT and CDR2 SNEGSKA (reference sequence). CDR3 coding DNA: TGCAGTGCTTTCGGGGGAGTCGGGGGGACCTACAATGAGCAGTTCTTC. Encoded protein: CSAFGGVGGTYNEQFF.

This clonotype was seen only a few times. The CDR3 nucleotides read TGTGCCGTACAGGGACAGGCTAGCAATCAGCCCCAGCATTTT. Protein sequence: CAVQGQASNQPQHF. The V call is TRBV28, the J call TRBJ1-5, with 8 bases that match TRBD1. Germline CDR1 reads MDHEN; CDR2 reads SYDVKM. V lost 11 bases and J lost 0; bases outside the gene matches: 6. This CDR3 region has 14 residues.

The V gene is TRBV18, the J gene TRBJ2-3, with TRBD2 identical over 13 bases. This CDR3 is built from 18 residues. The V segment lost 3 bases and the J segment 1 base; nucleotides outside the gene matches: 7. CDR1 is KGHSH and CDR2 is LQKENI in the germline V gene. The CDR3 region is CASSPRTSGSFGTDTQYF. Written as DNA, the CDR3 is TGTGCCAGCTCACCCCGGACTAGCGGGAGCTTCGGCACAGATACGCAGTATTTT.

This clonotype appeared many times. The rearrangement links TRBV29-1 to TRBJ2-5, with D perhaps matching TRBD2 (5 bases). Trimming stripped 2 bases from V and 2 bases from J, with 15 bases between. The CDR3 has 15 residues. Germline V CDR1 and CDR2: SQVTM, ANQGSEA. The chain's CDR3 is CSVEREPDRQETQYF. DNA of the CDR3: TGCAGCGTTGAAAGGGAGCCGGACCGGCAAGAGACCCAGTACTTC.

This clonotype was counted ten times or more. V gene TRBV29-1 combines with J gene TRBJ2-1; no reliable D call. The CDR3 totals 16 residues. Germline lookup yields CDR1 SQVTM and CDR2 ANQGSEA. The ends were cut back, 2 bases at V and 0 bases at J, with 14 bases in the middle. The CDR3 DNA sequence: TGCAGCGTTGAACGGAAACTTCCGAGCTCCTACAATGAGCAGTTCTTC. It yields the protein CSVERKLPSSYNEQFF.

This sequence joins TRBV5-6 and TRBJ1-5; weak D call: TRBD1 (6 bases). The CDR3 runs to 16 residues. Germline assignment: CDR1 SGHDT and CDR2 YYEEEE. V was clipped by 1 base and J by 1 base, with 12 bases between them. The CDR3: CASSLKGGSSNQPQHF. In nucleotides, the CDR3 is TGTGCCAGCAGCTTGAAAGGGGGGTCGAGCAATCAGCCCCAGCATTTT.